By share, the clone carrying this T cell receptor beta chain ranks as medium-sized (0.01 to 0.1%). Its specificity is not known. Noted time point: sample taken at primary tumor resection. These data are taken from a study of spatial heterogeneity in lung cancer. Study background: There was a strong correlation between the counts of TCR transcripts measured in tumor regions and a T cell transcriptional module score that was calculated from matched bulk RNA-seq. Study findings and constraints: How many expanded intratumoral alpha and beta TCRs were present tracked the tumor mutation count, which was a count of nonsynonymous mutations.

V was cut by 1 base and J by 0 bases, with 18 bases left in between. This CDR3 spans 18 amino acids. The germline V gene encodes CDR1 MDHEN and CDR2 SYDVKM. TCRdb called the 5' RACE reads again in MiXCR, with one record for every CDR3 protein. The sample shows some 7,000 distinct CDR3 sequences, about 14% of them seen only once. The sample was lung tumor tissue, taken at surgery. This receptor was identified in a female donor with early-stage non-small cell lung cancer. This rearrangement joins TRBV28 to TRBJ1-2, with D possibly TRBD1 on 6 matching bases. CDR3 sequence (DNA): TGTGCCAGCAGTTTATTACGTGACAGGTCGTCAGCTAACTATGGCTACACCTTC. As protein: CASSLLRDRSSANYGYTF.